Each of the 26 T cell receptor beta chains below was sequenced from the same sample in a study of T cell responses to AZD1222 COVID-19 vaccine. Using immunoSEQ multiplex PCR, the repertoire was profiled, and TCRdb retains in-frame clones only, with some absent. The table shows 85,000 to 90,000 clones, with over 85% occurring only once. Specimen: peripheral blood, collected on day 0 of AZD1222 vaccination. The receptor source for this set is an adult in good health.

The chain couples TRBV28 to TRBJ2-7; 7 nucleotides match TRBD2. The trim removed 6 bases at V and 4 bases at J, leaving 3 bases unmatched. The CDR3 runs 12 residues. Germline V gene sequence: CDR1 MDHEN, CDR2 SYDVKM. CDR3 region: CASRGGVYEQYF. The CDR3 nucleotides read TGTGCCAGCAGGGGGGGGGTGTACGAGCAGTACTTC.

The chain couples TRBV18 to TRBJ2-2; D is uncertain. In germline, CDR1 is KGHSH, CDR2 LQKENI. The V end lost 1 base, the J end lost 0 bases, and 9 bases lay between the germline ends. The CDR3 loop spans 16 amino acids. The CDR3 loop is CASSPRTSTNTGELFF. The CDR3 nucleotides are TGTGCCAGCTCACCACGTACTTCCACGAACACCGGGGAGCTGTTTTTT.

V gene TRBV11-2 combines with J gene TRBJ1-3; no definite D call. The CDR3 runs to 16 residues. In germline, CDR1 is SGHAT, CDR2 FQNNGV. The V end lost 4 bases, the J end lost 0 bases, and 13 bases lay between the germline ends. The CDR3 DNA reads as TGTGCCAGCAGCTCCTTCCAGAAGACCTCTGGAAACACCATATATTTT. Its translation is CASSSFQKTSGNTIYF.

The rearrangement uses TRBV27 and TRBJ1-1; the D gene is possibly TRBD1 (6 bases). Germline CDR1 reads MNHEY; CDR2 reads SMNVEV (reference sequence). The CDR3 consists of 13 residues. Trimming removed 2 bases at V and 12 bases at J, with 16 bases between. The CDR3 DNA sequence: TGTGCCAGCAGTTTAACGATAACAGGGACGCCTTTCTTT. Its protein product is CASSLTITGTPFF.

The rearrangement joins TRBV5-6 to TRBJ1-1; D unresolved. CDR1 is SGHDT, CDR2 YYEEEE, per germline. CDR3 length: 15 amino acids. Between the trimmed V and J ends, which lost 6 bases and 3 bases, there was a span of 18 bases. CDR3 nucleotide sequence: TGTGCCAGCATCCCTAGTGGGCGGGGAGACACTGAAGCTTTCTTT. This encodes CASIPSGRGDTEAFF.

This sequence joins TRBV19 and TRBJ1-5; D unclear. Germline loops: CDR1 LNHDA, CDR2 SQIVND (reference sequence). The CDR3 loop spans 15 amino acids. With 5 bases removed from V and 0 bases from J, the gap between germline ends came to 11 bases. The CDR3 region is CASSGPGNSNQPQHF. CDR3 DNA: TGTGCCAGTAGTGGCCCGGGTAATAGCAATCAGCCCCAGCATTTT.

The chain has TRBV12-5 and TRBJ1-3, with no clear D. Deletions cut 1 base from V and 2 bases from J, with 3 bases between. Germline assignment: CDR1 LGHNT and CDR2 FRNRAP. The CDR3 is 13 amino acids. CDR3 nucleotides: TGTGCTAGTGGTTTGGACCCTGGAAACACCATATATTTT. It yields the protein CASGLDPGNTIYF.

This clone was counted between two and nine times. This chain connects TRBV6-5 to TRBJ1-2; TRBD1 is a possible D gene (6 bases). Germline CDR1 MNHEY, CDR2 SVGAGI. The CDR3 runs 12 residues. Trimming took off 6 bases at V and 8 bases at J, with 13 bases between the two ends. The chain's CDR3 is CASRPGHQGYTF. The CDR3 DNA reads TGTGCCAGCAGGCCGGGACATCAGGGCTACACCTTC.

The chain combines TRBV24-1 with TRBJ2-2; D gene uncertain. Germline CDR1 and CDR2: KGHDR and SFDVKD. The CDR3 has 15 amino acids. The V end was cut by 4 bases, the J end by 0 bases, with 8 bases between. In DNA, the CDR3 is TGTGCCACCAGTGACCAGAGGACGAACACCGGGGAGCTGTTTTTT. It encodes CATSDQRTNTGELFF.

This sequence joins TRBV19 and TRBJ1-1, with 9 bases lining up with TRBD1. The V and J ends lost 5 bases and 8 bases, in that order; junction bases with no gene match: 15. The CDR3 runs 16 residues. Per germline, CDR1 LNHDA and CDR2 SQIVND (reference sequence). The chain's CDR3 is CASSSGTGFLVREAFF. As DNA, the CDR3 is TGTGCCAGTAGTTCCGGGACAGGGTTTTTAGTGCGGGAAGCTTTCTTT.

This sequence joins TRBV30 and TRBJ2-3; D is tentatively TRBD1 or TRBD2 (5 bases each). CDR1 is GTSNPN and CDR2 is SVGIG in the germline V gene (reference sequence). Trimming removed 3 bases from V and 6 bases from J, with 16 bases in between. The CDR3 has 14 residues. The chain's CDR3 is CAWSPNTGPDTQYF. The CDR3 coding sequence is TGTGCCTGGAGCCCCAATACGGGGCCGGATACGCAGTATTTT.

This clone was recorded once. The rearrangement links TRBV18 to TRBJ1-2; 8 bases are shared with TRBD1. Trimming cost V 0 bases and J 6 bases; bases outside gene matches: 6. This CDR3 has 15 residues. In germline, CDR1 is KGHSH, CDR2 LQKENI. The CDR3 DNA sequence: TGTGCCAGCTCACCACCGAGGGGCAGGGGGCATGGCTACACCTTC. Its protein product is CASSPPRGRGHGYTF.

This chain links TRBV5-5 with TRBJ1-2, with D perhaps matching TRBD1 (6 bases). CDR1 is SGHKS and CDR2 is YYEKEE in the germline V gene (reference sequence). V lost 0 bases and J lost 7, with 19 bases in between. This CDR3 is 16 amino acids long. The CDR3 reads CASSLAGTHQRGGYTF. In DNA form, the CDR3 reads TGTGCCAGCAGCTTGGCCGGGACACACCAAAGGGGTGGCTACACCTTC.

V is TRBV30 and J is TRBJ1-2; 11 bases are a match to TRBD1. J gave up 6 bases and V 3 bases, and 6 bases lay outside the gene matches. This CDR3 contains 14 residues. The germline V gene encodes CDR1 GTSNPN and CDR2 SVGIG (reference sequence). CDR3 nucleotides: TGTGCCTGGAGCCCGGACAGGGGGCATGATGGCTACACCTTC. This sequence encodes CAWSPDRGHDGYTF.

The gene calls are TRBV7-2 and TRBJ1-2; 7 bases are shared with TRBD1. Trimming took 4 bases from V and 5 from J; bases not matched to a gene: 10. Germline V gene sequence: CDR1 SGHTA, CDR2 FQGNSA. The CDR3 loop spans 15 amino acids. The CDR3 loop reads CASSSFPGTEYGYTF. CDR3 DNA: TGTGCCAGCAGCTCGTTCCCCGGGACAGAGTATGGCTACACCTTC.

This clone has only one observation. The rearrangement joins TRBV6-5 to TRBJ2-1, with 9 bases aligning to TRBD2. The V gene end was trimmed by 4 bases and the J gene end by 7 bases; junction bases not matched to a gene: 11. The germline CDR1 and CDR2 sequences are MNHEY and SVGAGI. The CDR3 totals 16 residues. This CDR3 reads CASSSEAGGPGNEQFF. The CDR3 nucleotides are TGTGCCAGCAGTTCTGAGGCGGGAGGGCCGGGAAATGAGCAGTTCTTC.

In DNA form, the CDR3 reads TGTGCCAGCAGTTACCGGGCACCCGGCACAGATACGCAGTATTTT. Protein: CASSYRAPGTDTQYF. V usage is TRBV6-5 and J usage is TRBJ2-3; D is unclear. Per germline, CDR1 MNHEY and CDR2 SVGAGI. The CDR3 sequence is 15 residues long. Deletions cut 2 bases from V and 1 base from J, with 10 bases between.

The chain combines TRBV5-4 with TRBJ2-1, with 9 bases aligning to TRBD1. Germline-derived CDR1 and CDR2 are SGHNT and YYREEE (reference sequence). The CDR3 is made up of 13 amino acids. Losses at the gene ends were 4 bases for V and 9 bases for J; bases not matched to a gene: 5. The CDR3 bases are TGTGCCAGCAGCAGCGGACAGGGGTCTGAGCAGTTCTTC. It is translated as CASSSGQGSEQFF. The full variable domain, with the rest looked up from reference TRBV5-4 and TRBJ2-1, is ETGVTQSPTHLIKTRGQQVTLRCSSQSGHNTVSWYQQALGQGPQFIFQYYREEENGRGNFPPRFSGLQFPNYSSELNVNALELDDSALYLCASSSGQGSEQFFGPGTRLTVL.

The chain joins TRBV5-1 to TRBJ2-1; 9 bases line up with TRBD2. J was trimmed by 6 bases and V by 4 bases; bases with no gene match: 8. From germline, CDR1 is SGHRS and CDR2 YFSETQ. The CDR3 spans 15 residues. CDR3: CASSPGFSGSNEQFF. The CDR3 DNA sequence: TGCGCCAGCAGCCCAGGGTTTAGCGGGAGCAATGAGCAGTTCTTC.

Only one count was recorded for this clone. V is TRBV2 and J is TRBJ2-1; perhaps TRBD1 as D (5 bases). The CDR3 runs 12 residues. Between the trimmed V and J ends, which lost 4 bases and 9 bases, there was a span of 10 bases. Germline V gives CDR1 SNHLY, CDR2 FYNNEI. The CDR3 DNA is TGTGCCAGCAGTGCTAGGGGCGGTGAGCAGTTCTTC. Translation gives CASSARGGEQFF.

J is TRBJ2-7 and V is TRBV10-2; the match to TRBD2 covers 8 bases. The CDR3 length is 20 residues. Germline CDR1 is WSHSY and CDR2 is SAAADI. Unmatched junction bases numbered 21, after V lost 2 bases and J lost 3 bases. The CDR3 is CASSEGTGTRGPHAIYEQYF. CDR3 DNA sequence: TGCGCCAGCAGTGAGGGGACCGGGACTAGAGGCCCCCACGCGATCTACGAGCAGTACTTC.

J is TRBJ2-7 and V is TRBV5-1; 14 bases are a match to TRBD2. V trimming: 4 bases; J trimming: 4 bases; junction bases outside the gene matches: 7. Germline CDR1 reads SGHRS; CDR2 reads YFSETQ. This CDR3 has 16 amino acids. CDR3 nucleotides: TGCGCCAGCAGCGCCAGAAGGACTAGCGGGAGGTACGAGCAGTACTTC. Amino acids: CASSARRTSGRYEQYF.

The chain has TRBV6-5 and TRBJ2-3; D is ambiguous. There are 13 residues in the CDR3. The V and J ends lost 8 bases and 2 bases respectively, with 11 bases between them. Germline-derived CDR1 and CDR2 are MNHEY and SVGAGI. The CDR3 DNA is TGTGCCAGCGGATCTAGGCACACAGATACGCAGTATTTT. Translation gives CASGSRHTDTQYF.

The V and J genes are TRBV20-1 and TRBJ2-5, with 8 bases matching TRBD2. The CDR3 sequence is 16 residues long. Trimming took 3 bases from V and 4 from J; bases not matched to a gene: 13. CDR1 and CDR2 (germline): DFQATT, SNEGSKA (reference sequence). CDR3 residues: CSASDGGRSGGETQYF. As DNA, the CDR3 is TGCAGTGCTAGTGACGGCGGGAGGTCAGGAGGAGAGACCCAGTACTTC.

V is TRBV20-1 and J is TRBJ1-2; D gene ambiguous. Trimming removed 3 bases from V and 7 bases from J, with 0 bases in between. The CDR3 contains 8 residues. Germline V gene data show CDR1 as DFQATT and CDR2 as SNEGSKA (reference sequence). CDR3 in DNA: TGCAGTGCTAGTGGCTACACCTTC. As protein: CSASGYTF.

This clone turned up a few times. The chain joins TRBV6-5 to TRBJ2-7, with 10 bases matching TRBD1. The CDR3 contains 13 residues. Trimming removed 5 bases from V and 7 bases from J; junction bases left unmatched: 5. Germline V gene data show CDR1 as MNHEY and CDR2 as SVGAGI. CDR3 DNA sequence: TGTGCCAGCAGTAGGCCGGGACAGGGGGAGCAGTACTTC. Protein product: CASSRPGQGEQYF.